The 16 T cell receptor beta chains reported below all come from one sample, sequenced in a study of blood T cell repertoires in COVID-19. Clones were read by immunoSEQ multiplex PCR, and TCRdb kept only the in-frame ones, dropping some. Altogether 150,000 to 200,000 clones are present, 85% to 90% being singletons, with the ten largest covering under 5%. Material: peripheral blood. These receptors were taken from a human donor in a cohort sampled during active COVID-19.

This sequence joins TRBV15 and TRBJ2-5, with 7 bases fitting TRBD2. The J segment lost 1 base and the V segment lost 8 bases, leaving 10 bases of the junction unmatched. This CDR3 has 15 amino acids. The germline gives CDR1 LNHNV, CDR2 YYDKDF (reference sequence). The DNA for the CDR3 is TGTGCCACCGGAAATGGGAGGGCCCCCCAAGAGACCCAGTACTTC. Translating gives CATGNGRAPQETQYF.

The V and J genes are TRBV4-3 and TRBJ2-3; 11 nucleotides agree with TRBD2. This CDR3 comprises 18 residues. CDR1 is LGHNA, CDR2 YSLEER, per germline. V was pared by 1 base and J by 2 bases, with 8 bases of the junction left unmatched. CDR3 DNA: TGCGCCAGCAGCCAAGTGGGTGGACTAGCGGGTTCCACAGATACGCAGTATTTT. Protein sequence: CASSQVGGLAGSTDTQYF.

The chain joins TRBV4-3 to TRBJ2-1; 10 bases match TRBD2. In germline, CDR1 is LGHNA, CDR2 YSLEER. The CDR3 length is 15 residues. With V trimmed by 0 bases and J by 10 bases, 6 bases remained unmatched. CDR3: CASSQELAGFWEQFF. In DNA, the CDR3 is TGCGCCAGCAGCCAAGAACTAGCGGGGTTTTGGGAGCAGTTCTTC.

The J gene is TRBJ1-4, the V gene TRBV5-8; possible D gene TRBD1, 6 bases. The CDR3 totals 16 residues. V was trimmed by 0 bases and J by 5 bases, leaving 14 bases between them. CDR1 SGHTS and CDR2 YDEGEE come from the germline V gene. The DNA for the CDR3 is TGTGCCAGCAGCTTGGCCCCGACAGGAGGCAATGAAAAACTGTTTTTT. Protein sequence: CASSLAPTGGNEKLFF.

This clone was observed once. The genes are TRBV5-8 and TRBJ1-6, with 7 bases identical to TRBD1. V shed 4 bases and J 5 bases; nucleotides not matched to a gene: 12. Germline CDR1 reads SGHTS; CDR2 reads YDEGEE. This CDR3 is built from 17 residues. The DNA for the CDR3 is TGTGCCAGCAGCAGACAGGGAACCCTGGGGGATAATTCACCCCTCCACTTT. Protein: CASSRQGTLGDNSPLHF.

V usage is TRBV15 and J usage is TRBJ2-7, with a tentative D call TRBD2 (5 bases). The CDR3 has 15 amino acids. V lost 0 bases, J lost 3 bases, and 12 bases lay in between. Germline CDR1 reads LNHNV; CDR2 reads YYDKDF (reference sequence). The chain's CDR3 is CATSRDPGLLYEQYF. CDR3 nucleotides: TGTGCCACCAGCAGAGACCCCGGACTCCTCTACGAGCAGTACTTC.

CDR3 bases: TGTGCCTGGACTGGGCTAGCGGGGAACACCGGGGAGCTGTTTTTT. Protein sequence: CAWTGLAGNTGELFF. The rearrangement joins TRBV30 to TRBJ2-2, with 8 bases identical to TRBD2. Trimming removed 4 bases from V and 1 base from J; junction bases left unmatched: 5. The germline CDR1 and CDR2 sequences are GTSNPN and SVGIG (reference sequence). The CDR3 consists of 15 residues. The variable domain in full, with the rest retrieved from reference TRBV30 and TRBJ2-2, is SQTIHQWPATLVQPVGSPLSLECTVEGTSNPNLYWYRQAAGRGLQLLFYSVGIGQISSEVPQNLSASRPQDRQFILSSKKLLLSDSGFYLCAWTGLAGNTGELFFGEGSRLTVL.

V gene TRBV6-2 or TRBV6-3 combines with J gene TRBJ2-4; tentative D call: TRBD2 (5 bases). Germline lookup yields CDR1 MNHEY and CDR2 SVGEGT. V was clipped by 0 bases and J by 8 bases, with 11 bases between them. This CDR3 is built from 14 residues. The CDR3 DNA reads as TGTGCCAGCAGTTACTCGAGGGTCCATGACATTCAGTACTTC. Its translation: CASSYSRVHDIQYF.

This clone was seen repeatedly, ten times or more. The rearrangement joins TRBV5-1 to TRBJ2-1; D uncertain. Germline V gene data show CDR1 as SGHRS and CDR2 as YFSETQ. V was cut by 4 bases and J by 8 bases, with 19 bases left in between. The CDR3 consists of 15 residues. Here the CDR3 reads CASSKKQVGSDEQFF. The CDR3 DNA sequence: TGCGCCAGCAGCAAAAAGCAGGTAGGATCGGATGAGCAGTTCTTC.

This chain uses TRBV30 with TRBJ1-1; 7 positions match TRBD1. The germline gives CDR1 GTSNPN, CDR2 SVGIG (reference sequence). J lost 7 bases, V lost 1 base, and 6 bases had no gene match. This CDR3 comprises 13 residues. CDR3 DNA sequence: TGTGCCTGGAGTGGGAGGGGGCGTGGTGAAGCTTTCTTT. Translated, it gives CAWSGRGRGEAFF.

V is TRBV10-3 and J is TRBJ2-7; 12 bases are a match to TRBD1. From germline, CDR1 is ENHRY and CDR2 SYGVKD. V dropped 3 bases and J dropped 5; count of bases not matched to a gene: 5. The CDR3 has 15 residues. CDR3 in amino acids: CAISDGTGGVHEQYF. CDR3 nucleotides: TGTGCCATCAGTGACGGGACAGGGGGCGTCCACGAGCAGTACTTC.

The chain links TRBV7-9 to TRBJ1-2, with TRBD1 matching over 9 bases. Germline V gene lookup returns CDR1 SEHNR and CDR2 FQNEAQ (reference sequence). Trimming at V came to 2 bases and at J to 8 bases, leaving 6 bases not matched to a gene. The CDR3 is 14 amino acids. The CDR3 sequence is CASSLSWTGEGYTF. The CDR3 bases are TGTGCCAGCAGCTTAAGCTGGACAGGGGAAGGCTACACCTTC.

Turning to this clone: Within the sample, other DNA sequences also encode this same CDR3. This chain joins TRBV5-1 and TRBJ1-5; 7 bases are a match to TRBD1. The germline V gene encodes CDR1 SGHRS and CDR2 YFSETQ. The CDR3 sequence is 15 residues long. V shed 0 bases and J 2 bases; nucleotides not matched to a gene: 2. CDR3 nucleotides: TGCGCCAGCAGCTTGGGTACAGGGGGCAATCAGCCCCAGCATTTT. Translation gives CASSLGTGGNQPQHF.

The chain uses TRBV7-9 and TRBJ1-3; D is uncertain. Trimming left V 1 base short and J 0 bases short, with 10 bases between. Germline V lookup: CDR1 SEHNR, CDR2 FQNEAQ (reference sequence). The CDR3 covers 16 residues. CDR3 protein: CASSLVSRSSGNTIYF. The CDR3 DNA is TGTGCCAGCAGCTTAGTCTCTAGGTCCTCTGGAAACACCATATATTTT.

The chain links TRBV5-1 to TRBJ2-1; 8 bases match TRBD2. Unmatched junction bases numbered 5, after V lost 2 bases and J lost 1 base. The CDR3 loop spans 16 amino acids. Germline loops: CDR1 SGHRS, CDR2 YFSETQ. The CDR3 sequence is CASSFSGVESYNEQFF. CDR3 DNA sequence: TGCGCCAGCAGCTTTAGCGGGGTCGAATCCTACAATGAGCAGTTCTTC.

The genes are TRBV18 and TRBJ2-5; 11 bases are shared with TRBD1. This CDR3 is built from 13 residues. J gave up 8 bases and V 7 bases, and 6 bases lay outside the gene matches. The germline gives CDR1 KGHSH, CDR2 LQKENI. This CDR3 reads CASFRTGGTTQYF. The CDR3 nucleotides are TGTGCCAGCTTCCGGACAGGGGGCACTACCCAGTACTTC.